This T cell receptor beta chain was retrieved from a study of regulatory T cells in long-lasting Graves disease. This clonotype came up once. Being one base from a much bigger clone, this may be a read error. TCR beta libraries were built with iRepertoire HTBI primers and Arm-PCR of CDR3 regions. A single record per CDR3 protein comes from TCRdb applying MiXCR to the multiplex PCR reads. The sample lists 420,000 or so distinct CDR3 sequences, less than 20% occurring once. As for time point: newly diagnosed GD, antithyroid drugs for less than 3 months. Extracted RNA from PBMCs served as the source of the TCR library. The same data also contributed to another study, on T cells in Graves' hyperthyroidism and ophthalmopathy. Turning to that study: Also found in blood were most expanded thyroid clonotypes above 0.001.

This clonotype was sampled from a young woman with Graves disease. The sequences come from peripheral blood mononuclear cells (PBMCs), collected at new diagnosis, from a patient treated with antithyroid drugs.

The CDR3 loop reads CASRPSQGGRLNEQYF. The CDR3 DNA sequence: TGTGCCAGCAGACCTTCCCAGGGGGGGAGGTTGAATGAGCAGTACTTC. The chain links TRBV3-1 to TRBJ2-4; D might be TRBD1 or TRBD2, each matching 7 bases. V lost 6 bases and J lost 13, with 28 bases in between. Looked up from germline, CDR1 is LGHDT and CDR2 is YNNKEL (reference sequence). CDR3 size: 16 residues.